Listed below are T cell receptor beta chains from one sample, sequenced in a study of T cells in Graves' hyperthyroidism and ophthalmopathy. TCRdb redid the calling of the multiplex PCR reads with MiXCR, one entry per CDR3 protein. The sample includes 500,000 to 750,000 distinct CDR3 sequences, 12% to 15% of them seen just once. The sample comprised blood. Receptor source: a woman aged 18-29 years with Graves' ophthalmopathy. CDR3s include the opening cysteine and the closing phenylalanine or tryptophan. The D gene is left open where the match is weak. The listing skips clone size in some rows; elsewhere it reads once, few, many or a size class.

>many|TRBV2|TRBJ2-1|NA
TGTGCCAGCAGTGTGGGGGCGAGGAAGACTGAGCAGTTCTTC
CASSVGARKTEQFF
>many|TRBV7-9|TRBJ2-1|NA
TGTGCCAGCAGCCGAGGCCGGGCAGGGGTAGTCGAGCAGTTCTTC
CASSRGRAGVVEQFF
>few|TRBV7-9|TRBJ1-2|NA
TGTGCCAGTAGCCCGGGACTTGGTGATGGCTACACCTTC
CASSPGLGDGYTF
>many|TRBV5-1|TRBJ2-1|NA
TGCGCCAGCAGCTTGACTAGCAGCTCCTACAATGAGCAGTTCTTC
CASSLTSSSYNEQFF
>many|TRBV2|TRBJ1-2|NA
TGTGCCAGCAGTGACGACAGGAGGGTTCACTATGGCTACACCTTC
CASSDDRRVHYGYTF
>NA|TRBV20-1|TRBJ2-7|NA
TGCAGTGCCACGCCCTGGGACACCAAGTACGAGCAGTACTTC
CSATPWDTKYEQYF
>many|TRBV11-1|TRBJ2-7|TRBD2
TGTGCCAGCAGCCCGACCTTAGCGGGACCCTCCTACGAGCAGTACTTC
CASSPTLAGPSYEQYF
>many|TRBV10-3|TRBJ2-1|TRBD2
TGTGCCATCAATAGCGGGAGAGGCAATGAGCAGTTCTTC
CAINSGRGNEQFF
>NA|TRBV12-3/TRBV12-4|TRBJ1-1|TRBD1
TGTGCCAGCAGTTCCGGGACAGGGGGCCTAAATGAAGCTTTCTTT
CASSSGTGGLNEAFF
>many|TRBV28|TRBJ2-5|TRBD2
TGTGCCAGCAGTTTATGGACTAGCGGGAGGCAAGAGACCCAGTACTTC
CASSLWTSGRQETQYF
>many|TRBV7-8|TRBJ2-7|NA
TGTGCCAGCAGCTTTCCAGCCGGGACCCCCAACCACGAGCAGTACTTC
CASSFPAGTPNHEQYF
>many|TRBV12-5|TRBJ2-7|NA
TGTGCTAGTGGTTTGCCCGGACAGCGGAAGTCCTACGAGCAGTACTTC
CASGLPGQRKSYEQYF
>few|TRBV4-1|TRBJ2-7|NA
TGCGCCAGCAGCTACAGACAGCAGTACGAGCAGTACTTC
CASSYRQQYEQYF
>many|TRBV27|TRBJ2-7|TRBD1
TGTGCCAGCAGGGGGACAGGTCGGCCCTACGAGCAGTACTTC
CASRGTGRPYEQYF
>many|TRBV11-2|TRBJ2-7|TRBD2
TGTGCCAGCAGCACAGAGGGAGGGCCGAGAAGAGAGCAGTACTTC
CASSTEGGPRREQYF
>few|TRBV5-1|TRBJ2-3|TRBD1
TGCGCCAGCAGCCCGGGACAGGTGGACGCAGATACGCAGTATTTT
CASSPGQVDADTQYF
>many|TRBV6-2/TRBV6-3|TRBJ2-1|TRBD2
TGTGCCAGCAGGGTGACTAGCGGGAGAGGAGGGTACAATGAGCAGTTCTTC
CASRVTSGRGGYNEQFF
>few|TRBV20-1|TRBJ1-1|NA
TGCAGTGCTAGTCTCCCGGGGGGATTGGAAGCTTTCTTT
CSASLPGGLEAFF
>many|TRBV5-6|TRBJ2-3|NA
TGTGCCAGCAGCTCCTTAAGCTTAGTCGGAGATACGCAGTATTTT
CASSSLSLVGDTQYF
>many|TRBV9|TRBJ2-7|TRBD2
TGTGCCAGCAGCGTAGGCGGGGGGAGGTACGAGCAGTACTTC
CASSVGGGRYEQYF
>many|TRBV2|TRBJ2-7|NA
TGTGCCAGCACCACAGGGAGAATGGCCTACGAGCAGTACTTC
CASTTGRMAYEQYF
>few|TRBV4-2|TRBJ2-5|NA
TGTGCCAGCAGCCAAGGGCAGACCCAAGAGACCCAGTACTTC
CASSQGQTQETQYF
>many|TRBV20-1|TRBJ2-1|TRBD2
TGCAGTGCAACCGGGACTAGGGTTCATGAGCAGTTCTTC
CSATGTRVHEQFF
>many|TRBV11-2|TRBJ2-1|NA
TGTGCCAGCAGCTTAGAGACAGCTGAGCAGTTCTTC
CASSLETAEQFF
>many|TRBV29-1|TRBJ2-1|NA
TGCAGCGTTGAGGACAGGGGCGCTAGCGGGAGCTCCTACAATGAGCAGTTCTTC
CSVEDRGASGSSYNEQFF
>many|TRBV5-1|TRBJ2-7|NA
TGCGCCAGCAGCTTGGGGCCAGGACTTACCTACGAGCAGTACTTC
CASSLGPGLTYEQYF
>many|TRBV30|TRBJ2-1|TRBD2
TGTGCCTGGTACTTTCCGGGGGGGCCGCGTGAGCAGTTCTTC
CAWYFPGGPREQFF